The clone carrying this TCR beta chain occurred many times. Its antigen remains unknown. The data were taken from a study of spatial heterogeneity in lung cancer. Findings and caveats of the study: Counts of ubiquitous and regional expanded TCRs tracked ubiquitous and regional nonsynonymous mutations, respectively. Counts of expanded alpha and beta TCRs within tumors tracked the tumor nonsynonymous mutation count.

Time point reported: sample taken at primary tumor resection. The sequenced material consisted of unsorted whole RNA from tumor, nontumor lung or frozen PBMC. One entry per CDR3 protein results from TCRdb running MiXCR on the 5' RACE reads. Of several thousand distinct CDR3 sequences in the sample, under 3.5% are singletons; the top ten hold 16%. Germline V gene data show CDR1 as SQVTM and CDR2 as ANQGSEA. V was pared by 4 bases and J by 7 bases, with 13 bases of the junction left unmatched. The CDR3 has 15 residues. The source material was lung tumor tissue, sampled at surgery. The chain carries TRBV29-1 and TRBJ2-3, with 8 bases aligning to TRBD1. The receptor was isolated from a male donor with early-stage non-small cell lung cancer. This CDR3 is CSVVGRGQRENTQYF. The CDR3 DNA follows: TGCAGCGTTGTTGGCAGGGGGCAAAGGGAAAATACGCAGTATTTT.